This entry concerns a single T cell receptor beta chain. Its target is unknown. The sample is drawn from a study of glioma-infiltrating T cells. Regarding the study as a whole: Above-expected tissue-blood divergence occurred in all gliomas, most in low-grade ones.

Amplification of TCR alpha and beta CDR3 regions from RNA used iRepertoire nested multiplex PCR. TCRdb independently ran MiXCR on the multiplex PCR reads; one entry per CDR3 protein. The table has about 140,000 distinct CDR3 sequences, about 39% seen once. The CDR3 runs to 15 residues. Per germline, CDR1 MNHNS and CDR2 SASEGT. The V segment lost 3 bases and the J segment 3 bases; nucleotides outside the gene matches: 7. This receptor was obtained from a human donor with low-grade glioma or glioblastoma, undergoing nonglioma brain surgery, or in good health (not recorded which). Sequencing was done on a sample of glioma tissue, nonneoplastic brain tissue, or PBMCs (not recorded which). V is TRBV6-1 and J is TRBJ2-5, with 7 bases matching TRBD1. The CDR3 protein is CASSDFATGKETQYF. In DNA form, the CDR3 reads TGTGCCAGCAGTGATTTTGCGACAGGGAAAGAGACCCAGTACTTC.